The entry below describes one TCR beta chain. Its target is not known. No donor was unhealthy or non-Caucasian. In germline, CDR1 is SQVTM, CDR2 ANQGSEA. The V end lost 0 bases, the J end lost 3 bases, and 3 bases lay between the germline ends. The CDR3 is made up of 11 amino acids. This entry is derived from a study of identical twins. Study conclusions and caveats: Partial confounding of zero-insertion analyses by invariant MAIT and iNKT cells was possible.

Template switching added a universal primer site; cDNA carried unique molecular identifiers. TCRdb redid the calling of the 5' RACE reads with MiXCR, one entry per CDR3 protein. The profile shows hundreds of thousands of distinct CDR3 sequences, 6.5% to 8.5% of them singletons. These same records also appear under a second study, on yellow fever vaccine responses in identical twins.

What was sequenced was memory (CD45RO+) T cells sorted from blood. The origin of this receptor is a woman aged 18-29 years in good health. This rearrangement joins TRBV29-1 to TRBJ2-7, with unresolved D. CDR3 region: CSVEEVYEQYF. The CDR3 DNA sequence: TGCAGCGTTGAAGAAGTCTACGAGCAGTACTTC.